Following are 26 T cell receptor beta chains from one sample sequenced in a study of T cell responses to AZD1222 COVID-19 vaccine. Libraries were prepared by immunoSEQ multiplex PCR; TCRdb keeps only in-frame clonotypes and omits some of them. The profile covers some 120,000 clones, with more than 75% appearing a single time and roughly 12% taken by the ten largest. The specimen comprised peripheral blood, sampled on day 0 of AZD1222 vaccination. The source is an adult in good health.

CDR3 DNA: TGTGCCAGCAGTCCCGGGACAGGACCCCCTGGGTTTCTCCACTTT. It codes for CASSPGTGPPGFLHF. The chain carries TRBV27 and TRBJ1-6; 8 nucleotides match TRBD1. The trim removed 5 bases at V and 16 bases at J, leaving 16 bases unmatched. The CDR3 extends over 15 amino acids. CDR1 MNHEY and CDR2 SMNVEV come from the germline V gene (reference sequence).

CDR3 nucleotides: TGTGCCAGCAGCCTACGGACAGGTGCTAACTATGGCTACACCTTC. It translates to CASSLRTGANYGYTF. This chain joins TRBV4-2 and TRBJ1-2; 7 nucleotides agree with TRBD1. The CDR3 runs to 15 residues. Germline-derived CDR1 and CDR2 are LGHNA and YNFKEQ. After removal of 4 bases from V and 0 bases from J, the junction contained 5 bases not matched to a gene.

As to this clone: Possible read error: a much larger clone is one base away. The genes are TRBV23-1 and TRBJ2-2, with 8 bases matching TRBD2. TRBV23-1 is an ORF for which the function is uncertain. The ends lost 2 bases at V and 7 bases at J; junction bases unmatched: 12. This CDR3 spans 17 amino acids. CDR3 sequence (DNA): TGCGCCAGCAGTCAAAGGGCTGCGGGGGGAGAATACGGGGAGCTGTTTTTT. This translates into CASSQRAAGGEYGELFF.

The rearrangement uses TRBV7-9 and TRBJ2-7, with 9 bases that match TRBD2. The germline V gene encodes CDR1 SEHNR and CDR2 FQNEAQ (reference sequence). V lost 0 bases to trimming and J lost 11 bases; unmatched junction nucleotides: 2. The CDR3 contains 12 residues. CDR3 coding DNA: TGTGCCAGCAGCTTAGCGGGACTAGCAAAGTACTTC. Protein product: CASSLAGLAKYF.

The chain recombines TRBV24-1 with TRBJ1-5; 9 bases map to TRBD1. The CDR3 covers 15 residues. Germline assignment: CDR1 KGHDR and CDR2 SFDVKD. V lost 5 bases to trimming and J lost 3 bases; unmatched junction nucleotides: 4. The DNA of the CDR3 is TGTGCCACCAGTGGGGACAGGGATCACAATCAGCCCCAGCATTTT. This sequence encodes CATSGDRDHNQPQHF.

This clone has a single count. V usage is TRBV6-5 and J usage is TRBJ2-2; D call uncertain. V was clipped by 2 bases and J by 4 bases, with 8 bases between them. The CDR3 has 14 amino acids. CDR1 is MNHEY and CDR2 is SVGAGI in the germline V gene. The CDR3 coding sequence is TGTGCCAGCAGTTACATTACAGTCACCGGGGAGCTGTTTTTT. Amino acids: CASSYITVTGELFF.

J is TRBJ1-5 and V is TRBV6-1; 8 nucleotides match TRBD1. Losses at the gene ends were 1 base for V and 2 bases for J; bases not matched to a gene: 10. Germline V CDR1 and CDR2: MNHNS, SASEGT. The CDR3 is made up of 18 amino acids. CDR3 coding DNA: TGTGCCAGCAGTGAAGGGTGGTTGGACAGGGAACGCAATCAGCCCCAGCATTTT. It specifies CASSEGWLDRERNQPQHF.

This chain uses TRBV5-4 with TRBJ1-3, with D perhaps TRBD1 (5 bases). V gave up 5 bases and J gave up 2 bases, with 14 bases separating them. Germline V gene data show CDR1 as SGHNT and CDR2 as YYREEE (reference sequence). The CDR3 extends over 15 amino acids. DNA for the CDR3: TGTGCCAGCAGTAGGGACCCAAGCCCTGGAAACACCATATATTTT. Encoded protein: CASSRDPSPGNTIYF.

The chain joins TRBV19 to TRBJ1-5; TRBD1 matches at 9 bases. Germline V lookup: CDR1 LNHDA, CDR2 SQIVND (reference sequence). V lost 1 base, J lost 5 bases, and 6 bases stayed unmatched. The CDR3 has 16 amino acids. This chain's CDR3 is CASSIVGTGIDQPQHF. CDR3 DNA: TGTGCCAGTAGTATAGTTGGGACAGGGATCGATCAGCCCCAGCATTTT.

V usage is TRBV5-1 and J usage is TRBJ1-1; 9 nucleotides line up with TRBD1. Germline-derived CDR1 and CDR2 are SGHRS and YFSETQ. This CDR3 contains 14 residues. J was trimmed by 7 bases and V by 3 bases; bases with no gene match: 7. CDR3 nucleotide sequence: TGCGCCAGCAGCTACGCCGGGACAGGGATTGAAGCTTTCTTT. It encodes CASSYAGTGIEAFF.

The chain employs TRBV30 and TRBJ1-1; no clear D gene. This CDR3 comprises 13 residues. Germline V gives CDR1 GTSNPN, CDR2 SVGIG (reference sequence). V was pared by 3 bases and J by 1 base, with 9 bases between. The CDR3 protein is CAWRGDQNTEAFF. Written as DNA, the CDR3 is TGTGCCTGGAGGGGAGACCAGAACACTGAAGCTTTCTTT.

The chain combines TRBV18 with TRBJ2-7, with D perhaps matching TRBD2 (6 bases). CDR1 is KGHSH and CDR2 is LQKENI in the germline V gene. V lost 4 bases and J lost 5, with 18 bases in between. The CDR3 is made up of 15 amino acids. The CDR3 spells CASSLSFAGLDEQYF. CDR3 DNA: TGTGCCAGCTCACTTTCCTTCGCGGGGCTGGACGAGCAGTACTTC.

This clone was detected only once. The V and J genes are TRBV28 and TRBJ1-1, with D possibly TRBD1 on 5 matching bases. The CDR3 length is 14 residues. Germline loops: CDR1 MDHEN, CDR2 SYDVKM. Deletions cut 6 bases from V and 3 bases from J, with 14 bases between. CDR3 sequence: CASRSGGGHTEAFF. Here the CDR3 DNA reads TGTGCCAGCAGATCGGGGGGGGGTCACACTGAAGCTTTCTTT.

The chain joins TRBV6-2 or TRBV6-3 to TRBJ2-3, with D unresolved. Trimming cost V 0 bases and J 4 bases, with 11 bases left between them. The CDR3 spans 15 residues. CDR1 and CDR2 from the germline V gene are MNHEY and SVGEGT. Written as DNA, the CDR3 is TGTGCCAGCAGTTACTCGAAGCCTAGTGCAGATACGCAGTATTTT. Protein sequence: CASSYSKPSADTQYF.

The chain couples TRBV6-6 to TRBJ2-7; D remains ambiguous. CDR1 is MNHNY, CDR2 SVGAGI, per germline (reference sequence). This CDR3 contains 13 residues. Trimming took off 2 bases at V and 6 bases at J, with 11 bases between the two ends. This CDR3 is CASSYDTPGEQYF. The CDR3 DNA reads TGTGCCAGCAGTTACGACACCCCCGGCGAGCAGTACTTC.

The V call is TRBV5-5, the J call TRBJ2-6; 7 bases map to TRBD1. The length of the CDR3 is 18 residues. Germline V lookup: CDR1 SGHKS, CDR2 YYEKEE (reference sequence). V lost 4 bases and J lost 0; bases outside the gene matches: 10. The CDR3 DNA follows: TGTGCCAGCAGCCCCCGAGCAGGGGGTTACTCTGGGGCCAACGTCCTGACTTTC. Its translation is CASSPRAGGYSGANVLTF.

J is TRBJ2-2 and V is TRBV7-2; either TRBD1 or TRBD2 may supply D (6 bases each). V lost 11 bases and J 0 bases, leaving 16 bases between the germline ends. Germline assignment: CDR1 SGHTA and CDR2 FQGNSA. The CDR3 has 15 residues. The CDR3 loop is CAGRTGAANTGELFF. CDR3 coding DNA: TGTGCCGGACGGACGGGGGCGGCGAACACCGGGGAGCTGTTTTTT.

This rearrangement joins TRBV2 to TRBJ1-2; D gene ambiguous. Germline assignment: CDR1 SNHLY and CDR2 FYNNEI. This CDR3 contains 13 residues. V was cut by 7 bases and J by 7 bases, with 16 bases left in between. CDR3 nucleotides: TGTGCCAGCAACCCGGACCTCCGCGCTGGCTACACCTTC. Translating it yields CASNPDLRAGYTF. The full variable domain, rest sourced from reference TRBV2 and TRBJ1-2, is EPEVTQTPSHQVTQMGQEVILRCVPISNHLYFYWYRQILGQKVEFLVSFYNNEISEKSEIFDDQFSVERPDGSNFTLKIRSTKLEDSAMYFCASNPDLRAGYTFGSGTRLTVV.

This chain links TRBV6-6 with TRBJ1-1; possibly TRBD1 for D (5 bases). From germline, CDR1 is MNHNY and CDR2 SVGAGI (reference sequence). The CDR3 is made up of 12 amino acids. V was clipped by 10 bases and J by 1 base, with 10 bases between them. This chain's CDR3 is CATNTGNTEAFF. The CDR3 DNA reads as TGTGCCACCAACACAGGGAACACTGAAGCTTTCTTT.

A few counts support this clone. The chain carries TRBV28 and TRBJ1-6, with a tentative D call TRBD1 (6 bases). Trimming removed 5 bases from V and 10 bases from J, with 12 bases in between. This CDR3 region has 13 residues. Germline V gene lookup returns CDR1 MDHEN and CDR2 SYDVKM. DNA for the CDR3: TGTGCCAGCAGTACGCAGGGGAAATCACCCCTCCACTTT. Amino acid sequence: CASSTQGKSPLHF.

This clone was seen once. The rearrangement uses TRBV29-1 and TRBJ2-1; TRBD2 matches at 8 bases. This CDR3 spans 18 amino acids. CDR1 SQVTM and CDR2 ANQGSEA come from the germline V gene. The V and J ends lost 8 bases and 1 base, in that order; junction bases with no gene match: 19. The CDR3 here is CSSPPGLAGSCSYNEQFF. For the CDR3, the DNA is TGCAGCTCCCCCCCCGGCCTAGCGGGTTCCTGTTCCTACAATGAGCAGTTCTTC.

The chain combines TRBV18 with TRBJ1-5; TRBD1 aligns across 12 bases. Trimming removed 6 bases from V and 11 bases from J; junction bases left unmatched: 5. CDR1 is KGHSH, CDR2 LQKENI, per germline. The CDR3 has 13 residues. The CDR3 DNA follows: TGTGCCAGCTCGATGGGACAGGGGGCGTCCCAGCATTTT. Encoded protein: CASSMGQGASQHF.

The CDR3 region has the DNA TGTGCCAGCCACAGGGGTCCGGGGGCTTTCTTT. It codes for CASHRGPGAFF. This rearrangement joins TRBV6-5 to TRBJ1-1; the match to TRBD1 covers 7 bases. CDR3 length: 11 residues. Germline-derived CDR1 and CDR2 are MNHEY and SVGAGI. Trimming at V came to 8 bases and at J to 11 bases, leaving 8 bases not matched to a gene.

The gene calls are TRBV27 and TRBJ1-4, with D possibly being TRBD1 (5 bases). V gave up 0 bases and J gave up 8 bases, with 10 bases separating them. Germline V gene sequence: CDR1 MNHEY, CDR2 SMNVEV (reference sequence). This CDR3 has 14 amino acids. CDR3 amino acids: CASSLSLPGEKLFF. CDR3 DNA sequence: TGTGCCAGCAGTTTATCCCTCCCAGGGGAAAAACTGTTTTTT. The whole variable domain, filled in from reference TRBV27 and TRBJ1-4, reads EAQVTQNPRYLITVTGKKLTVTCSQNMNHEYMSWYRQDPGLGLRQIYYSMNVEVTDKGDVPEGYKVSRKEKRNFPLILESPSPNQTSLYFCASSLSLPGEKLFFGSGTQLSVL.

The chain combines TRBV7-9 with TRBJ2-7, with D possibly called TRBD1 or TRBD2 (6 bases each). CDR3 size: 17 residues. Germline V CDR1 and CDR2: SEHNR, FQNEAQ (reference sequence). V shed 7 bases and J shed 0 bases, with 22 bases lying between them. CDR3: CASNNAPRRGSSYEQYF. In DNA, the CDR3 is TGTGCCAGCAACAACGCCCCCCGGAGGGGGAGCTCCTACGAGCAGTACTTC.

V gene TRBV11-1 combines with J gene TRBJ2-5, with TRBD1 matching 7 bases. Germline CDR1 is SGHAT and CDR2 is FQDESV (reference sequence). With V trimmed by 5 bases and J by 4 bases, 10 bases remained unmatched. The CDR3 loop spans 15 amino acids. CDR3 coding DNA: TGTGCCAGCAGCCTGGGGCCGGGACAGTCAGAGACCCAGTACTTC. Its translation: CASSLGPGQSETQYF.